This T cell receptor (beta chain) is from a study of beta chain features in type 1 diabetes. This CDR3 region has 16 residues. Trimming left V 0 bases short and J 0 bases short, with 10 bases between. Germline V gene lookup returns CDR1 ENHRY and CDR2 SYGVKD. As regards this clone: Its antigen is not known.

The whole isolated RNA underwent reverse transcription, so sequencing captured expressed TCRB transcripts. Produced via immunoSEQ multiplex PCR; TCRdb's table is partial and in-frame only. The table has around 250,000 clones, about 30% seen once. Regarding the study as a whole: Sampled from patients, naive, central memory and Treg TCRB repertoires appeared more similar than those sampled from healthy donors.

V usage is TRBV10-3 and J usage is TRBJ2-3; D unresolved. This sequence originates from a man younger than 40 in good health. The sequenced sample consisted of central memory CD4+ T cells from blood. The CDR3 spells CAISESPLRSTDTQYF. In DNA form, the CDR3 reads TGTGCCATCAGTGAGTCCCCCCTGCGGAGCACAGATACGCAGTATTTT.